One and the same sample provided the 28 T cell receptor beta chains below, sequenced in a study of T cells after yellow fever vaccination. TCRdb used MiXCR to reprocess the 5' RACE reads, holding one entry per CDR3 protein. The data show about 240,000 distinct CDR3 sequences, with approximately 3.8% seen just once and under 20% held by the top ten. Sample: PBMCs, taken 15 days after the yellow fever booster vaccination. Receptors were obtained from a man aged 18 to 30 who received the YFV17D yellow fever vaccine.

This clonotype was counted a few times. The chain recombines TRBV11-2 with TRBJ2-3, with 8 bases identical to TRBD1. The CDR3 runs 14 residues. Germline values: CDR1 SGHAT, CDR2 FQNNGV. V was pared by 5 bases and J by 5 bases, with 6 bases of the junction left unmatched. DNA of the CDR3: TGTGCCAGCAGCCTGGACAGGGTTGGAGATACGCAGTATTTT. It encodes CASSLDRVGDTQYF.

The chain has TRBV7-9 and TRBJ2-3; the D gene is possibly TRBD1 (6 bases). The ends were cut back, 2 bases at V and 6 bases at J, with 9 bases in the middle. This CDR3 contains 13 residues. Germline V gene data show CDR1 as SEHNR and CDR2 as FQNEAQ (reference sequence). The CDR3 nucleotides read TGTGCCAGCAGCTTAAACACAGGGGATACGCAGTATTTT. It translates to CASSLNTGDTQYF.

As regards this clonotype: Being one base from a much bigger clone, this may be a read error. The chain has TRBV7-8 and TRBJ2-7; D is perhaps TRBD1 (6 bases). The CDR3 sequence is 14 residues long. Looked up from germline, CDR1 is SGHVS and CDR2 is FQNEAQ. The CDR3 loop reads CASSYTDSSYEQFV. The CDR3, as DNA: TGTGCCAGCAGCTACACGGACAGCTCCTACGAGCAGTTCGTC.

In its sample, this clonotype was seen once. A much larger clone differs by one base, so this may be a read error. The chain uses TRBV5-1 and TRBJ1-2; no firm D call. With 4 bases removed from V and 4 bases from J, the gap between germline ends came to 14 bases. The CDR3 extends over 14 amino acids. Germline V gene sequence: CDR1 SGHRS, CDR2 YFSETQ. The CDR3 sequence: CASSPGNLVYGYTF. The CDR3 DNA reads TGCGCCAGCAGCCCCGGGAATCTGGTCTATGGCTACACCTTC.

This clonotype was seen at least ten times. The chain combines TRBV9 with TRBJ1-6, with TRBD1 identical over 9 bases. The CDR3 is 15 amino acids. Germline V gives CDR1 SGDLS, CDR2 YYNGEE. With V trimmed by 3 bases and J by 7 bases, 5 bases remained unmatched. Written as DNA, the CDR3 is TGTGCCAGCAGCGAACAGGGGGCAGTCAATTCACCCCTCCACTTT. Translating it yields CASSEQGAVNSPLHF.

This clonotype was observed a few times. This chain connects TRBV4-1 to TRBJ2-1; D possibly corresponds to TRBD2 (5 bases). The CDR3 sequence is 16 residues long. V was cut by 5 bases and J by 9 bases, with 23 bases left in between. From germline, CDR1 is MGHRA and CDR2 YSYEKL. CDR3 in amino acids: CASSERGPGSAFEQFF. As DNA, the CDR3 is TGCGCCAGCAGCGAAAGAGGTCCTGGGAGCGCTTTTGAGCAGTTCTTC.

This clonotype was counted ten times or more. The J gene is TRBJ2-1, the V gene TRBV25-1; D is possibly TRBD1 (6 bases). V lost 5 bases to trimming and J lost 8 bases, with 16 bases between them. The CDR3 sequence is 14 residues long. Germline loops: CDR1 MGHDK, CDR2 SYGVNS. Here the CDR3 DNA reads TGTGCCAGCAGTCCTCACAGGGCTTTGTATGAGCAGTTCTTC. Translating gives CASSPHRALYEQFF.

The V and J genes are TRBV5-1 and TRBJ2-1; 8 nucleotides line up with TRBD2. Per germline, CDR1 SGHRS and CDR2 YFSETQ. Unmatched junction bases numbered 12, after V lost 5 bases and J lost 2 bases. The CDR3 has 17 residues. CDR3 region: CASRPFSGGDAYNEQFF. CDR3 DNA: TGCGCCAGCAGGCCCTTCTCCGGGGGGGACGCCTACAATGAGCAGTTCTTC.

This clonotype was detected many times. The chain links TRBV15 to TRBJ1-5; no reliable D call. V dropped 0 bases and J dropped 7 bases, with 7 bases sitting between them. The CDR3 contains 13 residues. Germline V gene lookup returns CDR1 LNHNV and CDR2 YYDKDF (reference sequence). As DNA, the CDR3 is TGTGCCACCAGCAGAGATCGCGGGCAGCCCCAGCATTTT. It is translated as CATSRDRGQPQHF.

This clonotype came up a few times. The rearrangement joins TRBV12-3 or TRBV12-4 to TRBJ2-4, with 8 nucleotides matching TRBD2. The CDR3 sequence is 16 residues long. V dropped 5 bases and J dropped 3; count of bases not matched to a gene: 9. In DNA form, the CDR3 reads TGTGCCAGCAGTCCCGGGATCGGGGGGGACAAAAACATTCAGTACTTC. Its translation is CASSPGIGGDKNIQYF.

There are many counts of this clonotype. The rearrangement uses TRBV7-2 and TRBJ2-7; D not certain. Trimming took 6 bases from V and 2 from J, leaving 11 bases between them. Germline values: CDR1 SGHTA, CDR2 FQGNSA. This CDR3 region has 13 residues. The CDR3, as DNA: TGTGCCAGCAGTCTCAGTGGAACCTACGAGCAGTACTTC. Translating it yields CASSLSGTYEQYF.

This clonotype was seen repeatedly, ten times or more. The rearrangement uses TRBV10-3 and TRBJ2-1, with 12 positions matching TRBD1. Losses at the gene ends were 3 bases for V and 5 bases for J; bases not matched to a gene: 20. Germline CDR1 is ENHRY and CDR2 is SYGVKD. This CDR3 is 21 amino acids long. The CDR3 nucleotides read TGTGCCATCAGTGACCCGGCGTGGGACAGGGGGCAGAATGTCGATAACAATGAGCAGTTCTTC. The encoded protein is CAISDPAWDRGQNVDNNEQFF.

This clonotype has at least ten counts. The chain recombines TRBV9 with TRBJ1-1; D is unclear. Germline V gene lookup returns CDR1 SGDLS and CDR2 YYNGEE. The CDR3 consists of 14 residues. The V end was cut by 0 bases, the J end by 6 bases, with 12 bases between. The CDR3 loop is CASSVASDVAEAFF. CDR3 DNA: TGTGCCAGCAGCGTAGCCTCGGACGTGGCTGAAGCTTTCTTT.

This clonotype has at least ten counts. The chain uses TRBV15 and TRBJ2-1, with D perhaps TRBD1 (6 bases). Per germline, CDR1 LNHNV and CDR2 YYDKDF (reference sequence). Between the trimmed V and J ends, which lost 2 bases and 2 bases, there was a span of 10 bases. The CDR3 has 15 residues. CDR3 protein: CATSRQGSTYNEQFF. In DNA, the CDR3 is TGTGCCACCAGCAGACAGGGGAGTACCTACAATGAGCAGTTCTTC.

This clonotype has a count of ten or more. V and J are TRBV19 and TRBJ2-1; 10 bases map to TRBD2. The ends lost 2 bases at V and 0 bases at J; junction bases unmatched: 1. This CDR3 is built from 16 residues. Germline V gives CDR1 LNHDA, CDR2 SQIVND (reference sequence). The chain's CDR3 is CASSILAGVSYNEQFF. CDR3 nucleotides: TGTGCCAGTAGTATACTAGCGGGGGTCTCCTACAATGAGCAGTTCTTC.

CDR3 DNA sequence: TGCGCCAGCAGCCAAGTGGGACAGGGGTCACCAATCGGGAACACTGAAGCTTTCTTT. Protein: CASSQVGQGSPIGNTEAFF. J is TRBJ1-1 and V is TRBV4-3; 10 nucleotides agree with TRBD1. The germline V gene encodes CDR1 LGHNA and CDR2 YSLEER. The CDR3 has 19 amino acids. Unmatched junction bases numbered 12, after V lost 1 base and J lost 1 base.

This clonotype was found many times. This chain connects TRBV5-1 to TRBJ2-5; no clear D. This CDR3 contains 15 residues. Germline lookup yields CDR1 SGHRS and CDR2 YFSETQ. Trimming took 4 bases from V and 5 from J, leaving 18 bases between them. The CDR3 protein is CASSQSQEVRETQYF. CDR3 DNA: TGCGCCAGCAGCCAGTCCCAAGAGGTCCGGGAGACCCAGTACTTC.

The chain couples TRBV27 to TRBJ1-1; no definite D call. Germline V gene lookup returns CDR1 MNHEY and CDR2 SMNVEV (reference sequence). V was cut by 6 bases and J by 0 bases, with 11 bases left in between. The CDR3 extends over 14 amino acids. Here the CDR3 DNA reads TGTGCCAGCAGGTTACAGCCCATGAACACTGAAGCTTTCTTT. Translating gives CASRLQPMNTEAFF.

This clonotype was counted at least ten times. The chain uses TRBV18 and TRBJ2-5, with D maybe TRBD1 (6 bases). Germline V gene sequence: CDR1 KGHSH, CDR2 LQKENI. V was cut by 0 bases and J by 4 bases, with 15 bases left in between. This CDR3 has 16 amino acids. CDR3 sequence reads: CASSPPQGPTGETQYF. The CDR3 coding sequence is TGTGCCAGCTCACCACCGCAGGGGCCAACGGGAGAGACCCAGTACTTC.

This clonotype was counted ten times or more. The chain has TRBV20-1 and TRBJ2-5; maybe TRBD1 (5 bases). Looked up from germline, CDR1 is DFQATT and CDR2 is SNEGSKA (reference sequence). This CDR3 contains 14 residues. With 0 bases removed from V and 1 base from J, the gap between germline ends came to 9 bases. In DNA form, the CDR3 reads TGCAGTGCTAGAGATCAGGGTCGCCAAGAGACCCAGTACTTC. Protein sequence: CSARDQGRQETQYF.

This clonotype was observed at least ten times. The gene calls are TRBV5-1 and TRBJ2-7; 8 nucleotides align to TRBD1. The ends lost 0 bases at V and 6 bases at J; junction bases unmatched: 5. This CDR3 spans 14 amino acids. Germline CDR1 is SGHRS and CDR2 is YFSETQ. For the CDR3, the DNA is TGCGCCAGCAGCTTGGGGGACAGGTCGGGCGAGCAGTACGTC. Protein: CASSLGDRSGEQYV.

In its sample, this clonotype was seen many times. V is TRBV7-3 and J is TRBJ2-1, with D uncertain. Germline CDR1 and CDR2: SGHTA and FQGTGA. The V gene lost 5 bases and the J gene lost 8 bases, with 16 bases spanning the gap. The CDR3 sequence is 14 residues long. The CDR3 here is CASSPSPTSHEQFF. CDR3 coding DNA: TGTGCCAGCAGCCCCAGTCCGACAAGCCATGAGCAGTTCTTC.

This clonotype was picked up many times. This chain connects TRBV11-2 to TRBJ1-1; D remains ambiguous. Trimming took off 5 bases at V and 7 bases at J, with 11 bases between the two ends. The length of the CDR3 is 12 residues. CDR1 and CDR2 (germline): SGHAT, FQNNGV. The CDR3 loop reads CASSPRWDEAFF. Written as DNA, the CDR3 is TGTGCCAGCAGCCCCCGTTGGGATGAAGCTTTCTTT.

This clonotype was detected many times. This rearrangement joins TRBV11-2 to TRBJ1-2; D is possibly TRBD1 (6 bases). Trimming removed 6 bases at V and 6 bases at J, with 20 bases between. This CDR3 comprises 15 residues. Germline V CDR1 and CDR2: SGHAT, FQNNGV. The DNA for the CDR3 is TGTGCCAGCAGTAATCTAGAACAGGGTTTCAATGGCTACACCTTC. Protein: CASSNLEQGFNGYTF.

There are a few counts of this clonotype. Here the CDR3 DNA reads TGTGCCAGCAGCAAAAGGGGACAGGGGGCGCTGGGAGGGGGCCGAAAATTAAGCTCCTACGAGCAGTACGTC. Its protein product is CASSKRGQGALGGGRKLSSYEQYV. The chain has TRBV21-1 and TRBJ2-7; the table's D call, TRBD1, has no DNA check behind it. TRBV21-1 is flagged as a pseudogene. This CDR3 spans 24 amino acids.

This clonotype was seen many times. The chain uses TRBV18 and TRBJ2-7; 8 bases match TRBD1. There are 13 residues in the CDR3. Germline V lookup: CDR1 KGHSH, CDR2 LQKENI. The V segment lost 6 bases and the J segment 6 bases; nucleotides outside the gene matches: 7. CDR3 bases: TGTGCCAGCTCGGCGGACAGGGCATCCGAGCAGTACGTC. This sequence encodes CASSADRASEQYV.

This clonotype was seen repeatedly, ten times or more. The V gene is TRBV20-1, the J gene TRBJ1-1; D remains unclear. The V gene's germline CDR1 is DFQATT and CDR2 SNEGSKA (reference sequence). With 2 bases removed from V and 6 bases from J, the gap between germline ends came to 16 bases. The CDR3 runs to 14 residues. CDR3 loop: CSARKAGPNSEAFF. CDR3 DNA sequence: TGCAGTGCTAGAAAGGCAGGCCCTAACTCTGAAGCTTTCTTT.

This clonotype was observed many times. V is TRBV20-1 and J is TRBJ1-6; D unresolved. Trimming shortened V by 0 bases and J by 0 bases, and 6 bases separated the two germline ends. Germline CDR1 reads DFQATT; CDR2 reads SNEGSKA (reference sequence). This CDR3 has 15 amino acids. CDR3 sequence: CSARDRSSYNSPLHF. The CDR3 DNA reads as TGCAGTGCTAGAGACAGGAGCTCCTATAATTCACCCCTCCACTTT.